A single sample is the source of the 30 T cell receptor beta chains below, sequenced in a study of radiotherapy plus CTLA-4 blockade in lung cancer. Sequencing was performed with immunoSEQ multiplex PCR; in TCRdb, only in-frame clones are kept and a portion is missing. This repertoire shows about 99,000 clones, 88% found once; its top ten account for nearly 5%. Sequencing used peripheral blood, obtained from a patient treated with radiotherapy plus ipilimumab. The receptors here all came from a human donor with non-small cell lung cancer that progressed on radiotherapy plus ipilimumab.

The genes are TRBV6-1 and TRBJ1-5; weak D call: TRBD1 (6 bases). V gave up 3 bases and J gave up 7 bases, with 13 bases separating them. The CDR3 sequence is 14 residues long. Germline assignment: CDR1 MNHNS and CDR2 SASEGT. CDR3 nucleotide sequence: TGTGCCAGCAGTGATAGCTGGAGGGGGCAGCCCCAGCATTTT. The encoded protein is CASSDSWRGQPQHF.

The chain combines TRBV18 with TRBJ2-7, with 10 bases matching TRBD1. This CDR3 contains 15 residues. V shed 2 bases and J 4 bases; nucleotides not matched to a gene: 5. Germline CDR1 is KGHSH and CDR2 is LQKENI. CDR3 nucleotide sequence: TGTGCCAGCTCACCAAGCCGGGACAGGGGTTACGAGCAGTACTTC. Amino acid sequence: CASSPSRDRGYEQYF.

The chain employs TRBV5-4 and TRBJ2-3; D unresolved. The V end was cut by 0 bases, the J end by 2 bases, with 10 bases between. The V gene's germline CDR1 is SGHNT and CDR2 YYREEE (reference sequence). The CDR3 loop spans 15 amino acids. The chain's CDR3 is CASSLGAANTDTQYF. DNA for the CDR3: TGTGCCAGCAGCTTGGGGGCGGCGAACACAGATACGCAGTATTTT.

The rearrangement links TRBV5-8 to TRBJ2-7; TRBD2 might be the D (5 bases). CDR1 is SGHTS and CDR2 is YDEGEE in the germline V gene. CDR3 length: 13 residues. Trimming removed 0 bases at V and 5 bases at J, with 9 bases between. Here the CDR3 reads CASSLVAADEQYF. In nucleotides, the CDR3 is TGTGCCAGCAGCTTGGTAGCAGCGGACGAGCAGTACTTC.

V is TRBV7-9 and J is TRBJ2-1; D is undetermined. Trimming left V 3 bases short and J 6 bases short, with 18 bases between. The germline gives CDR1 SEHNR, CDR2 FQNEAQ (reference sequence). This CDR3 has 16 amino acids. The DNA of the CDR3 is TGTGCCAGCAGCTTCCGCGACATTACCCTACCCAATGAGCAGTTCTTC. Translation: CASSFRDITLPNEQFF.

This chain joins TRBV7-3 and TRBJ2-3; TRBD2 aligns across 8 bases. Trimming cost V 3 bases and J 5 bases; bases outside gene matches: 7. The CDR3 runs to 15 residues. The germline V gene has CDR1 SGHTA and CDR2 FQGTGA. The DNA of the CDR3 is TGTGCCAGCAGCTTGGGCGGGAGGCGGAGAGATACGCAGTATTTT. Translating gives CASSLGGRRRDTQYF.

The rearrangement joins TRBV7-9 to TRBJ2-7, with D tentatively TRBD2 (6 bases). Germline-derived CDR1 and CDR2 are SEHNR and FQNEAQ (reference sequence). The V gene lost 5 bases and the J gene lost 3 bases, with 17 bases spanning the gap. The CDR3 spans 15 residues. The CDR3 sequence is CASSPPGWGDYEQYF. The CDR3 DNA sequence: TGTGCCAGCAGCCCCCCCGGTTGGGGGGACTACGAGCAGTACTTC. Combining the CDR3 with reference TRBV7-9 and TRBJ2-7 gives the whole variable domain DTGVSQNPRHKITKRGQNVTFRCDPISEHNRLYWYRQTLGQGPEFLTYFQNEAQLEKSRLLSDRFSAERPKGSFSTLEIQRTEQGDSAMYLCASSPPGWGDYEQYFGPGTRLTVT.

The chain uses TRBV27 and TRBJ1-5, with 8 bases aligning to TRBD1. The CDR3 covers 15 residues. CDR1 is MNHEY, CDR2 SMNVEV, per germline (reference sequence). The ends lost 3 bases at V and 2 bases at J; junction bases unmatched: 3. In DNA, the CDR3 is TGTGCCAGCAGTTTCTCGGACAGGGGCAATCAGCCCCAGCATTTT. Amino acids: CASSFSDRGNQPQHF.

The chain recombines TRBV9 with TRBJ2-1; the D is unclear. The CDR3 is 15 residues long. Germline V gene sequence: CDR1 SGDLS, CDR2 YYNGEE. With 2 bases removed from V and 3 bases from J, the gap between germline ends came to 12 bases. The CDR3 DNA sequence: TGTGCCAGCAGCGTTGGTGGTCCAGACTACAATGAGCAGTTCTTC. Translated: CASSVGGPDYNEQFF.

V is TRBV19 and J is TRBJ1-4; D gene uncertain. The CDR3 has 14 amino acids. Germline CDR1 and CDR2: LNHDA and SQIVND (reference sequence). The V end was cut by 3 bases, the J end by 3 bases, with 8 bases between. This CDR3 is CASSIRTANEKLFF. The CDR3 nucleotides are TGTGCCAGTAGTATTCGGACCGCTAATGAAAAACTGTTTTTT.

Turning to this clone: Different DNA sequences within this sample yield the same CDR3. The chain uses TRBV27 and TRBJ1-5, with 8 bases fitting TRBD1. In germline, CDR1 is MNHEY, CDR2 SMNVEV (reference sequence). The CDR3 is 19 amino acids. Unmatched junction bases numbered 16, after V lost 6 bases and J lost 0 bases. This chain's CDR3 is CASSKNIIQGALSNQPQHF. CDR3 DNA sequence: TGTGCCAGCAGCAAAAACATAATTCAGGGGGCGCTTAGCAATCAGCCCCAGCATTTT.

This sequence joins TRBV19 and TRBJ2-1; 8 nucleotides match TRBD2. Germline assignment: CDR1 LNHDA and CDR2 SQIVND (reference sequence). V shed 9 bases and J 12 bases; nucleotides not matched to a gene: 13. The CDR3 sequence is 13 residues long. The CDR3 DNA is TGTGCCAGCGCGGGACTAGGCTTTAAGAGGCAGTTCTTC. Translated, it gives CASAGLGFKRQFF.

This clone was observed once. This rearrangement joins TRBV29-1 to TRBJ2-7; D is undetermined. The tail of the sequence fits TRBJ2-1 better, so the J call may be wrong. Germline lookup yields CDR1 SQVTM and CDR2 ANQGSEA. The CDR3 sequence is 12 residues long. This CDR3 is CSAPSESDEQFF. CDR3 DNA: TGCAGCGCACCCTCGGAGAGTGATGAGCAGTTCTTC.

This sequence joins TRBV7-6 and TRBJ2-3; D is possibly TRBD2 (5 bases). Trimming left V 2 bases short and J 0 bases short, with 9 bases between. In germline, CDR1 is SGHVS, CDR2 FNYEAQ. The CDR3 contains 15 residues. CDR3: CASSLSGGSTDTQYF. The DNA for the CDR3 is TGTGCCAGCAGCTTAAGCGGAGGAAGCACAGATACGCAGTATTTT.

The chain has TRBV7-8 and TRBJ2-5, with no clear D. Germline V gene sequence: CDR1 SGHVS, CDR2 FQNEAQ. V was trimmed by 9 bases and J by 2 bases, leaving 13 bases between them. This CDR3 comprises 13 residues. The CDR3 nucleotides are TGTGCCAGTAAAACCAGAGAACAAGAGACCCAGTACTTC. Translating gives CASKTREQETQYF.

This clone was detected once. The V and J genes are TRBV6-1 and TRBJ2-5; TRBD1 might be the D (5 bases). V was shortened by 7 bases and J by 6 bases, with 12 bases between the two germline ends. This CDR3 contains 12 residues. The germline V gene encodes CDR1 MNHNS and CDR2 SASEGT. The CDR3 protein is CASKRQPQTQYF. DNA for the CDR3: TGTGCCAGCAAAAGACAGCCACAGACCCAGTACTTC.

The gene calls are TRBV5-1 and TRBJ2-4; D gene unclear. Looked up from germline, CDR1 is SGHRS and CDR2 is YFSETQ. V dropped 5 bases and J dropped 1 base, with 13 bases sitting between them. The CDR3 is 15 amino acids. CDR3 DNA: TGCGCCAGCAGTCTAGGGCAGGCCGCCAAAAACATTCAGTACTTC. Translated, it gives CASSLGQAAKNIQYF.

The rearrangement links TRBV10-2 to TRBJ1-2; no clear D. V lost 2 bases to trimming and J lost 7 bases, with 11 bases between them. This CDR3 has 13 amino acids. Germline lookup yields CDR1 WSHSY and CDR2 SAAADI. The CDR3: CASSERVASGYTF. The CDR3 region has the DNA TGCGCCAGCAGTGAGAGGGTGGCGAGTGGCTACACCTTC.

This chain links TRBV29-1 with TRBJ2-5, with D tentatively TRBD2 (6 bases). The CDR3 runs 14 residues. Trimming left V 7 bases short and J 4 bases short, with 19 bases between. CDR1 is SQVTM, CDR2 ANQGSEA, per germline. For the CDR3, the DNA is TGCAGCGCCCCCCTCGGCGGGGATGTAGAGACCCAGTACTTC. Its translation is CSAPLGGDVETQYF.

The CDR3 region has the DNA TGTGCCAGCAGCCCACTCCGGGACGGTGGAAACCAGTTCTTC. This translates into CASSPLRDGGNQFF. J is TRBJ2-1 and V is TRBV7-6; D assignment may be TRBD1 or TRBD2 (5 bases each). The V gene's germline CDR1 is SGHVS and CDR2 FNYEAQ. The germline V and J ends were trimmed by 5 bases and 13 bases, with 21 bases remaining between them. This CDR3 has 14 residues.

The chain uses TRBV18 and TRBJ2-7; D remains unclear. CDR3 length: 16 amino acids. Germline V gives CDR1 KGHSH, CDR2 LQKENI. V lost 3 bases and J 1 base, leaving 16 bases between the germline ends. The CDR3 DNA sequence: TGTGCCAGCTCACCCTCGACCGGTACTACGTCCTACGAGCAGTACTTC. Translating it yields CASSPSTGTTSYEQYF.

This chain uses TRBV11-2 with TRBJ2-7; 8 bases line up with TRBD2. The V and J ends lost 8 bases and 2 bases, in that order; junction bases with no gene match: 8. Germline CDR1 and CDR2: SGHAT and FQNNGV. The CDR3 runs 14 residues. This CDR3 is CASCLSGGTYEQYF. The CDR3 DNA reads TGTGCCAGCTGTCTAAGCGGGGGAACCTACGAGCAGTACTTC.

The genes are TRBV5-1 and TRBJ2-3, with 9 bases matching TRBD1. From germline, CDR1 is SGHRS and CDR2 YFSETQ. The V gene end was trimmed by 4 bases and the J gene end by 4 bases; junction bases not matched to a gene: 7. The CDR3 is 15 residues long. The DNA for the CDR3 is TGCGCCAGCAGCATCACAGGGGGCGACTCAGATACGCAGTATTTT. Translating gives CASSITGGDSDTQYF.

In regard to this clone: This CDR3 is also generated by other DNA sequences in the sample. V is TRBV18 and J is TRBJ2-3; D not certain. This CDR3 is built from 12 residues. The V gene's germline CDR1 is KGHSH and CDR2 LQKENI. With 1 base removed from V and 4 bases from J, the gap between germline ends came to 3 bases. The CDR3 here is CASSPRPDTQYF. The CDR3 coding sequence is TGTGCCAGCTCACCACGTCCAGATACGCAGTATTTT.

The chain recombines TRBV9 with TRBJ2-1; possible D gene TRBD1, 7 bases. CDR3 length equals 14 residues. V shed 3 bases and J shed 4 bases, with 11 bases lying between them. Germline CDR1 is SGDLS and CDR2 is YYNGEE. The CDR3 DNA is TGTGCCAGCAGCGCGACAGGGACTTACAATGAGCAGTTCTTC. Protein sequence: CASSATGTYNEQFF.

The table lists this clone with a count of one. The rearrangement joins TRBV5-4 to TRBJ2-2; TRBD1 agrees at 7 bases. The CDR3 is 15 amino acids. CDR1 SGHNT and CDR2 YYREEE come from the germline V gene (reference sequence). Unmatched junction bases numbered 2, after V lost 1 base and J lost 2 bases. The CDR3 loop is CASSLSGGNTGELFF. CDR3 nucleotides: TGTGCCAGCAGCTTGTCAGGGGGTAACACCGGGGAGCTGTTTTTT.

This clone was recorded once. The chain has TRBV7-6 and TRBJ1-3; no clear D gene. V was pared by 4 bases and J by 2 bases, with 15 bases between. This CDR3 is 16 amino acids long. Germline loops: CDR1 SGHVS, CDR2 FNYEAQ. CDR3 region: CASSSWPGVTGNTIYF. The DNA for the CDR3 is TGTGCCAGCAGCTCCTGGCCGGGAGTAACTGGAAACACCATATATTTT.

The V gene is TRBV2, the J gene TRBJ1-1; unclear D gene. The CDR3 spans 12 residues. The V gene lost 7 bases and the J gene lost 5 bases, with 11 bases spanning the gap. Germline CDR1 and CDR2: SNHLY and FYNNEI. The CDR3 reads CASKREETEAFF. The CDR3 DNA sequence: TGTGCCAGCAAGAGGGAGGAGACTGAAGCTTTCTTT.

J is TRBJ1-1 and V is TRBV9; maybe TRBD1 (6 bases). Germline assignment: CDR1 SGDLS and CDR2 YYNGEE. V lost 4 bases, J lost 4 bases, and 17 bases lay in between. CDR3 size: 15 residues. The CDR3 coding sequence is TGTGCCAGCAGCCCCACCGGGGGCGCGACCACTGAAGCTTTCTTT. It codes for CASSPTGGATTEAFF.

V gene TRBV10-2 combines with J gene TRBJ2-1; the D is unclear. The CDR3 runs 11 residues. V was clipped by 3 bases and J by 8 bases, with 5 bases between them. Looked up from germline, CDR1 is WSHSY and CDR2 is SAAADI. The CDR3 nucleotides read TGCGCCAGCAGTGAAATCGATGAGCAGTTCTTC. Protein: CASSEIDEQFF.